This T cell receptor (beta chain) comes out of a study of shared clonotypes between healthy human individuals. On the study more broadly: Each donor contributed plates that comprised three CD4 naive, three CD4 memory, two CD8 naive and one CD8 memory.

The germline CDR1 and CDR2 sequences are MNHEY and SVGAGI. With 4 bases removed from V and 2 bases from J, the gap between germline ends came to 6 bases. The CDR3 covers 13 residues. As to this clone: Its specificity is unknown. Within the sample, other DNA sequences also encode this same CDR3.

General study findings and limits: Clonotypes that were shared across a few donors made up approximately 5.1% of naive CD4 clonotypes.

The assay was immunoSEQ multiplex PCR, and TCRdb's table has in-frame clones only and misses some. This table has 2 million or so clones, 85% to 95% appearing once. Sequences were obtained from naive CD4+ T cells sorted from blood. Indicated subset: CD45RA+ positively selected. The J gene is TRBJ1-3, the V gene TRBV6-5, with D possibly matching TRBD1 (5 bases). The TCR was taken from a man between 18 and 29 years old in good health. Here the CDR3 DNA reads TGTGCCAGCAGTTCAGGGACTGGAAACACCATATATTTT. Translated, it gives CASSSGTGNTIYF.